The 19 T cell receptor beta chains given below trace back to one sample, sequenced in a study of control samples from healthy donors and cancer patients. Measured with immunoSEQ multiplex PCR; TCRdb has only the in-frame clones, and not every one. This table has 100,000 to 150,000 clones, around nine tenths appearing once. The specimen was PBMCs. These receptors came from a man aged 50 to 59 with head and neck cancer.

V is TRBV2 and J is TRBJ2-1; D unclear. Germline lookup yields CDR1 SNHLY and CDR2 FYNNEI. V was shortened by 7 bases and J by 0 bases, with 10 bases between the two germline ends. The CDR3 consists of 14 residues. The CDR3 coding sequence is TGTGCCAGCACAAACAGTTACTCCTACAATGAGCAGTTCTTC. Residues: CASTNSYSYNEQFF.

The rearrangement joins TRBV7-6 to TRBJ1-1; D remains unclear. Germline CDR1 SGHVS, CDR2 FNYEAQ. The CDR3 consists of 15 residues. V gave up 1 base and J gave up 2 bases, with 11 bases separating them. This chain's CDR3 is CASSLVEGLNTEAFF. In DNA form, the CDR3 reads TGTGCCAGCAGCTTAGTAGAGGGCCTAAACACTGAAGCTTTCTTT.

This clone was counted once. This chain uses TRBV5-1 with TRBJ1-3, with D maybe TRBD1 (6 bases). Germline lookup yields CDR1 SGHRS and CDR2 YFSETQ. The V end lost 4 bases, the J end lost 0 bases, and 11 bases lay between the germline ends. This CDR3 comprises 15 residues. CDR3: CASSTDRLSGNTIYF. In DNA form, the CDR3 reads TGCGCCAGCAGCACCGACAGGCTCTCTGGAAACACCATATATTTT.

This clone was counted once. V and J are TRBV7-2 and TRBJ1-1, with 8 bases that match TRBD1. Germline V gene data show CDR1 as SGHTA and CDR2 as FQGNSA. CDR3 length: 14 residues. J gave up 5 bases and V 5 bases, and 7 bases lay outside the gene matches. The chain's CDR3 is CASSRQGSGTEAFF. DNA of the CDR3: TGTGCCAGCAGCAGACAGGGGAGTGGAACTGAAGCTTTCTTT.

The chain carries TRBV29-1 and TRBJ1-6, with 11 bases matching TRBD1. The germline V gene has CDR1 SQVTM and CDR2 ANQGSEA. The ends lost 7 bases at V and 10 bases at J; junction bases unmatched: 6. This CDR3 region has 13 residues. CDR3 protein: CSAGQGVDSPLHF. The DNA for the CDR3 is TGCAGCGCGGGACAGGGGGTTGACTCACCCCTCCACTTT.

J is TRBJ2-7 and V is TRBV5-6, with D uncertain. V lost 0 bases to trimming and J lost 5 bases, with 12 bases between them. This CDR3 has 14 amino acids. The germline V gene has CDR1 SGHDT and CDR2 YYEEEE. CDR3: CASSLVSRVDEQYF. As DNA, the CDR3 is TGTGCCAGCAGCTTGGTGAGTAGGGTCGACGAGCAGTACTTC.

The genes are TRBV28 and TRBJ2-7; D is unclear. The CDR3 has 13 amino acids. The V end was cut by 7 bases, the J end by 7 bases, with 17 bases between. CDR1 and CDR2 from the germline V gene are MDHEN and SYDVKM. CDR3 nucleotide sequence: TGTGCCAGCAAGGGCAGCCTCTACTGGGAGCAGTACTTC. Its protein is CASKGSLYWEQYF.

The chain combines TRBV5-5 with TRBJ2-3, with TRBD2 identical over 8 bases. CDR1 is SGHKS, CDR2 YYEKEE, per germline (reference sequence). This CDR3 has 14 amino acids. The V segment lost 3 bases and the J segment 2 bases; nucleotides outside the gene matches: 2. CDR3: CASSSGGYTDTQYF. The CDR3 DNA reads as TGTGCCAGCAGCTCGGGGGGGTACACAGATACGCAGTATTTT.

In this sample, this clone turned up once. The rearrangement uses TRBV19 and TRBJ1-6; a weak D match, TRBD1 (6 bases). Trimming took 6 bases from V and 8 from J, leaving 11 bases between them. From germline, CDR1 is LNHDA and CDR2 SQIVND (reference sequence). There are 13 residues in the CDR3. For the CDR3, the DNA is TGTGCCAGTAGCTCAAACAGGGATTCACCCCTCCACTTT. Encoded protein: CASSSNRDSPLHF. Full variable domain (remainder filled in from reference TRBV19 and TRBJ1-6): DGGITQSPKYLFRKEGQNVTLSCEQNLNHDAMYWYRQDPGQGLRLIYYSQIVNDFQKGDIAEGYSVSREKKESFPLTVTSAQKNPTAFYLCASSSNRDSPLHFGNGTRLTVT.

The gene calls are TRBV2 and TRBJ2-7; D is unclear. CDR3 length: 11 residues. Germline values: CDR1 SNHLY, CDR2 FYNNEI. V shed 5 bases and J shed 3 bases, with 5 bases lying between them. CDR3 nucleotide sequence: TGTGCCAGCAGTCCTCTCTACGAGCAGTACTTC. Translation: CASSPLYEQYF.

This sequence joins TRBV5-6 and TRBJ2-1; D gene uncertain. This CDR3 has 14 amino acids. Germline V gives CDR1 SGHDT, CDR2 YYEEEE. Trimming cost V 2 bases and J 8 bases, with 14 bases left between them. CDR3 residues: CASSFFVNSYEQFF. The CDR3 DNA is TGTGCCAGCAGCTTTTTTGTCAACTCATATGAGCAGTTCTTC.

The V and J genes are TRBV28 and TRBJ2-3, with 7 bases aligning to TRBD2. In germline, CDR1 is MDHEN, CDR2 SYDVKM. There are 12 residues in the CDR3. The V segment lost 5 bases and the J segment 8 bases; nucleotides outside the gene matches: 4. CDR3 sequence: CASSLADPTQYF. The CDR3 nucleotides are TGTGCCAGCAGTCTAGCGGACCCTACGCAGTATTTT. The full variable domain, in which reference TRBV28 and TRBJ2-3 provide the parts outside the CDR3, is DVKVTQSSRYLVKRTGEKVFLECVQDMDHENMFWYRQDPGLGLRLIYFSYDVKMKEKGDIPEGYSVSREKKERFSLILESASTNQTSMYLCASSLADPTQYFGPGTRLTVL.

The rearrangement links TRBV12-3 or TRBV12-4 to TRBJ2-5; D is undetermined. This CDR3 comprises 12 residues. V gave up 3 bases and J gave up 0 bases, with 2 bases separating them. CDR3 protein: CASSFDQETQYF. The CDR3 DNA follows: TGTGCCAGCAGTTTCGACCAAGAGACCCAGTACTTC.

The DNA of the CDR3 is TGTGCCAGCAGCCACCGAGGTGGTGCGCGGCCCCAGCATTTT. It yields the protein CASSHRGGARPQHF. J is TRBJ1-5 and V is TRBV28, with no clear D. Germline CDR1 and CDR2: MDHEN and SYDVKM. This CDR3 is 14 amino acids long. V was clipped by 6 bases and J by 9 bases, with 18 bases between them.

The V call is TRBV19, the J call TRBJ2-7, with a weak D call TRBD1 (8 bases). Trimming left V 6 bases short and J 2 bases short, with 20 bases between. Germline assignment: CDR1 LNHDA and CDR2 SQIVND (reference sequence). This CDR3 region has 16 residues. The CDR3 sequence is CASRGLRTGSTYEQYF. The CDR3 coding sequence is TGTGCCAGTAGGGGACTACGGACAGGGTCAACCTACGAGCAGTACTTC.

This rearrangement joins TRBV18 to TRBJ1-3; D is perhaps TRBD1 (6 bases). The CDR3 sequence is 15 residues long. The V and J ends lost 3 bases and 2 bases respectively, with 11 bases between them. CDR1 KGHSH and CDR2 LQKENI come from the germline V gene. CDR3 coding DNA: TGTGCCAGCTCACCCAGGGGAGTCGCTGGAAACACCATATATTTT. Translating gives CASSPRGVAGNTIYF.

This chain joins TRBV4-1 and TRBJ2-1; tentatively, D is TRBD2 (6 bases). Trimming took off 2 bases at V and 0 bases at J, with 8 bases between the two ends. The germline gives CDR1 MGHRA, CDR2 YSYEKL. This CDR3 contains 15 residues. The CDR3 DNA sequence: TGCGCCAGCAGCCAAAGGAGGGACTCCTACAATGAGCAGTTCTTC. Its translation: CASSQRRDSYNEQFF.

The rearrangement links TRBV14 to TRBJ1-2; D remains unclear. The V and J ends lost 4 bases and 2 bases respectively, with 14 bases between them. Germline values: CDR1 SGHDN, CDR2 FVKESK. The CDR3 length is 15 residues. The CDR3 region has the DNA TGTGCCAGCAGCCCGTCGGTCTCTAGGAACTATGGCTACACCTTC. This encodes CASSPSVSRNYGYTF.

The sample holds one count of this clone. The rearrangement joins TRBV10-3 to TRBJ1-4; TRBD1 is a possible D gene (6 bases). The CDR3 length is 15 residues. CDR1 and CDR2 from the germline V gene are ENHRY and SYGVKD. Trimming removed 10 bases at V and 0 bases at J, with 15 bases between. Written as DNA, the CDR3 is TGTGCCACCTGGGGGGGCTCAGCAACTAATGAAAAACTGTTTTTT. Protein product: CATWGGSATNEKLFF.